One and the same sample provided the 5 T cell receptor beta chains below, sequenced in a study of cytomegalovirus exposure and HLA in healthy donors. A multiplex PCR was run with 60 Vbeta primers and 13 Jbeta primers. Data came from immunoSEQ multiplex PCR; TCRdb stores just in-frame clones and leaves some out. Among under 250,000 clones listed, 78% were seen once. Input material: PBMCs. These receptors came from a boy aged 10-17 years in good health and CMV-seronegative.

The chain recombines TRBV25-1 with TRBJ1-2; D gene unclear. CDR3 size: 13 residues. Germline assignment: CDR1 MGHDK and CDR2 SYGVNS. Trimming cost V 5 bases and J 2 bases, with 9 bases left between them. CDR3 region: CASSSLYNYGYTF. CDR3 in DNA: TGTGCCAGCAGTTCGCTATACAACTATGGCTACACCTTC.

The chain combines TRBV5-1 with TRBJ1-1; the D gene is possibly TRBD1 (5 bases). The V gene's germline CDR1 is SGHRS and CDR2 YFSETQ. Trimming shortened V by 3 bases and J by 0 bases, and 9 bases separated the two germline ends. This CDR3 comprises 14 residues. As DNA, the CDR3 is TGCGCCAGCAGCTCTAGGACACTGAACACTGAAGCTTTCTTT. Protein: CASSSRTLNTEAFF.

The CDR3 nucleotides are TGTGCCAGCAGTGACCCGGGAGCCCGTTATAGCAATCAGCCCCAGCATTTT. Translating gives CASSDPGARYSNQPQHF. The chain is built from TRBV6-1 and TRBJ1-5; unclear D gene. The CDR3 is 17 amino acids. With 3 bases removed from V and 0 bases from J, the gap between germline ends came to 15 bases. CDR1 is MNHNS, CDR2 SASEGT, per germline.

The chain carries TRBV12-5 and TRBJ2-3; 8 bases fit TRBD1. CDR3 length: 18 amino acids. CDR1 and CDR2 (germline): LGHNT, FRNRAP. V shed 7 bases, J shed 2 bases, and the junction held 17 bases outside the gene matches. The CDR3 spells CASATNLTGAGHTDTQYF. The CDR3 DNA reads TGTGCTAGTGCAACAAACCTGACAGGGGCAGGACACACAGATACGCAGTATTTT.

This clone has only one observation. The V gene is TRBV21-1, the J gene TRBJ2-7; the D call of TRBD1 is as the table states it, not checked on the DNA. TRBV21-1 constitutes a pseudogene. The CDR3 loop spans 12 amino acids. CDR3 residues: CATQGTAYEQYF. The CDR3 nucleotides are TGTGCCACCCAGGGGACGGCCTACGAGCAGTACTTC.